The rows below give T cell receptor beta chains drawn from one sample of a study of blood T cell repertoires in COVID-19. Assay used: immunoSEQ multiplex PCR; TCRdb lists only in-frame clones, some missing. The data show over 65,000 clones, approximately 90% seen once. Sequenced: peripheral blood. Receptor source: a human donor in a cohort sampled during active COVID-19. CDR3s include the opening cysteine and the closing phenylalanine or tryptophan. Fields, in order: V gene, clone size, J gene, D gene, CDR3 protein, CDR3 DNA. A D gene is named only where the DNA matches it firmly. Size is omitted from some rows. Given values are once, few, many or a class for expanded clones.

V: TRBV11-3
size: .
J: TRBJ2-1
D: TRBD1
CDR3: CASSLGGQGAVNEQFF
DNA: TGTGCCAGCAGCTTAGGCGGACAGGGGGCAGTCAATGAGCAGTTCTTC

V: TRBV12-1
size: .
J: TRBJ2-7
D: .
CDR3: CASSFLPTTEETYEQYF
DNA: TGTGCCAGCAGCTTTCTCCCGACGACCGAGGAGACCTACGAGCAGTACTTC

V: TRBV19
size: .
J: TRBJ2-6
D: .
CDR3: CATRQDHSGANVLTF
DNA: TGTGCCACTCGACAGGATCACTCTGGGGCCAACGTCCTGACTTTC

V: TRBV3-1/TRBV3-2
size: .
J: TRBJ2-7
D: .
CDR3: CASSLMIATEQYF
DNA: TGTGCCAGCAGCCTTATGATAGCCACCGAGCAGTACTTC

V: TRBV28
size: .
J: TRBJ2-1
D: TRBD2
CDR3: CASSNPGGRDEQFF
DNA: TGTGCCAGCAGTAATCCGGGGGGGCGGGATGAGCAGTTCTTC

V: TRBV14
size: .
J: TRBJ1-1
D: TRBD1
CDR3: CASSLKRGQPNTEAFF
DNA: TGTGCCAGCAGCCTTAAGAGGGGGCAGCCGAACACTGAAGCTTTCTTT

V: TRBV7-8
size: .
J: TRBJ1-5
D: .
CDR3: CASSPLQGVNQPQHF
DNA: TGTGCCAGCAGCCCCTTACAGGGTGTCAATCAGCCCCAGCATTTT

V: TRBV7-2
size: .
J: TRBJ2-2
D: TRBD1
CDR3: CASSLDRGRTGELFF
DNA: TGTGCCAGCAGCTTAGACAGGGGCCGCACCGGGGAGCTGTTTTTT

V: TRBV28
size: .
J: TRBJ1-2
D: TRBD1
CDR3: CASSSGQGRSGYTF
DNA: TGTGCCAGCAGTTCCGGACAGGGGAGGAGCGGCTACACCTTC

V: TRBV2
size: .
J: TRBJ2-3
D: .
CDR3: CASSEVGRGGRTDTQYF
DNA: TGTGCCAGCAGTGAAGTGGGGAGGGGGGGCCGCACAGATACGCAGTATTTT

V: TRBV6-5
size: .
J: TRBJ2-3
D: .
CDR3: CASSYWGGSTDTQYF
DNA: TGTGCCAGCAGTTACTGGGGGGGCAGCACAGATACGCAGTATTTT

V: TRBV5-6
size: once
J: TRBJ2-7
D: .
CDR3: CASSFWGIHSYEQYF
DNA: TGTGCCAGCAGCTTTTGGGGCATTCACTCCTACGAGCAGTACTTC

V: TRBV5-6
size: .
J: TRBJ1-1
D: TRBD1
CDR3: CASGGQGIRTEAFF
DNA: TGTGCCAGCGGTGGACAGGGGATAAGGACTGAAGCTTTCTTT

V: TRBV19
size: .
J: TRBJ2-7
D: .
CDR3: CASSMRLSDEQYF
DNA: TGTGCCAGTAGTATGCGGCTGAGTGACGAGCAGTACTTC

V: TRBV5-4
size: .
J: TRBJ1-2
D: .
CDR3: CASSLGADRGSYYGYTF
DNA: TGTGCCAGCAGCTTGGGGGCAGATAGGGGGAGTTATTATGGCTACACCTTC

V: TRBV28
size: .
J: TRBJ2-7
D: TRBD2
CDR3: CASRGLAGVSYEQYF
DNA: TGTGCCAGCAGAGGGCTAGCGGGGGTCAGTTACGAGCAGTACTTC

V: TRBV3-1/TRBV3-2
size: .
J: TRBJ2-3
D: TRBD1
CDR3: CASSLGTGYTDTQYF
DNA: TGTGCCAGCAGCCTCGGGACAGGGTACACAGATACGCAGTATTTT

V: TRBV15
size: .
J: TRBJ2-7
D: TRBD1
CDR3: CATSPATGPYEQYF
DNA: TGTGCCACCAGCCCGGCGACAGGGCCCTACGAGCAGTACTTC

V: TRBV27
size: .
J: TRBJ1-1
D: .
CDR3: CASSPPGNTEAFF
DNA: TGTGCCAGCAGTCCCCCGGGGAACACTGAAGCTTTCTTT

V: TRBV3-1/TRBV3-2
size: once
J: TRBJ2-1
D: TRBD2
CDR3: CASSQGGGLNEQFF
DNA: TGTGCCAGCAGCCAAGGCGGGGGGCTGAATGAGCAGTTCTTC

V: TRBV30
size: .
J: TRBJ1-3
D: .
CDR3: CAWPLGNTIYF
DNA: TGTGCCTGGCCCCTGGGAAACACCATATATTTT

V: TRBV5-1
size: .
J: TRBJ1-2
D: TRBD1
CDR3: CASSPGMGQGNYGYTF
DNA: TGCGCCAGCAGCCCCGGTATGGGACAGGGTAACTATGGCTACACCTTC

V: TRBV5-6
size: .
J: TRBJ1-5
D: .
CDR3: CASSLGHSKNQPQHF
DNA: TGTGCCAGCAGCCTGGGACACTCCAAGAATCAGCCCCAGCATTTT

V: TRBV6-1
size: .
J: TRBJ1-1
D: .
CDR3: CASSEERTEAFF
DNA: TGTGCCAGCAGTGAAGAGCGCACTGAAGCTTTCTTT

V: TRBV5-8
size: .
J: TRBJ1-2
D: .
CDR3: CASSLVPPTNYGYTF
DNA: TGTGCCAGCAGCTTGGTCCCCCCTACTAACTATGGCTACACCTTC

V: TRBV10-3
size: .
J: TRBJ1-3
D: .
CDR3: CAISDLFGVNTIYF
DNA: TGTGCCATCAGTGACCTGTTCGGGGTAAACACCATATATTTT

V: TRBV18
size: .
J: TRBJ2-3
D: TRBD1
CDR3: CASSPNAGTAYTDTQYF
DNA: TGTGCCAGCTCACCAAACGCCGGGACAGCCTACACAGATACGCAGTATTTT